This TCR beta chain appears in the sequencing data of a study of T-cell reconstitution after alpha-beta-depleted transplantation in children. The V and J ends lost 6 bases and 1 base, in that order; junction bases with no gene match: 6. Germline CDR1 reads MNHEY; CDR2 reads SVGAGI. This CDR3 region has 15 residues. This clonotype was counted only a few times. Unique molecular identifiers were incorporated during preparation of the TCRbeta library. TCRdb used MiXCR to reprocess the PCR reads, holding one entry per CDR3 protein. The sample consists of around 600,000 distinct CDR3 sequences, about 10% of them appearing once.

The sequencing used PBMCs from the stem cell graft donor, collected from the stem cell graft. The V and J genes are TRBV6-5 and TRBJ1-5; 7 nucleotides match TRBD1. The TCR originated in a human donor who donated a stem cell graft to a child with acute myeloid leukemia. CDR3 sequence: CASRNSGQSNQPQHF. The CDR3 bases are TGTGCCAGCAGGAACTCGGGACAGAGCAATCAGCCCCAGCATTTT.